This TCR beta chain was captured in a study of regulatory T cells in long-lasting Graves disease. Study observations and caveats: TRBV28, TRBJ1-2 and TRBJ2-5 were segments that persistent disease favored.

The table lists this clonotype with a few counts. Its target is unknown. The time point denotes: persistent/refractory GD, antithyroid drugs over 5 years with positive TRAb. Generation of the TCR library employed RNA extracted from PBMCs. Clinicians diagnosed Graves' disease using American Thyroid Association guidelines. Construction of TCR beta libraries relied on iRepertoire HTBI primers and on Arm-PCR targeting CDR3 regions. From the multiplex PCR reads, TCRdb called clonotypes with MiXCR, one entry per CDR3 protein. Of 600,000 to 800,000 distinct CDR3 sequences listed, approximately 31% are singletons. Between the trimmed V and J ends, which lost 0 bases and 9 bases, there was a span of 8 bases. The CDR3 is 12 amino acids. The germline gives CDR1 ENHRY, CDR2 SYGVKD.

The sequence was collected from a female donor with Graves disease. This sequence joins TRBV10-3 and TRBJ1-2; D gene uncertain. The material was peripheral blood mononuclear cells (PBMCs), obtained when the disease was refractory, from a patient treated with antithyroid drugs. Here the CDR3 reads CAISESGRSYTF. In DNA form, the CDR3 reads TGTGCCATCAGTGAGTCGGGCAGGAGCTACACCTTC.